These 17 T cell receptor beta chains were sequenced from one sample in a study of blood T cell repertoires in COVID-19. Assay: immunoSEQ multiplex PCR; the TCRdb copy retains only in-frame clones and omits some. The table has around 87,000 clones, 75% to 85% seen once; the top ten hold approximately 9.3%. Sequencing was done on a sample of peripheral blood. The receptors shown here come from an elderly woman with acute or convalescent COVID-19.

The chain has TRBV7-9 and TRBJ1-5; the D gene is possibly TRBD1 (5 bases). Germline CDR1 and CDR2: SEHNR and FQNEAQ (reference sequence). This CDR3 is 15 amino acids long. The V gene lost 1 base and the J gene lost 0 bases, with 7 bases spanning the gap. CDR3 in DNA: TGTGCCAGCAGCTTAGGGGGCACTAGCAATCAGCCCCAGCATTTT. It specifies CASSLGGTSNQPQHF.

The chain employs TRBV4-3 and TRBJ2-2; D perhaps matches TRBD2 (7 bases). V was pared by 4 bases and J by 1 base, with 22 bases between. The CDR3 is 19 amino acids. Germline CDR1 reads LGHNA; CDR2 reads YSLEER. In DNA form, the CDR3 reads TGCGCCAGCAGCCCCGCAGGTTCGGGGGGCTTGTGGAACACCGGGGAGCTGTTTTTT. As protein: CASSPAGSGGLWNTGELFF.

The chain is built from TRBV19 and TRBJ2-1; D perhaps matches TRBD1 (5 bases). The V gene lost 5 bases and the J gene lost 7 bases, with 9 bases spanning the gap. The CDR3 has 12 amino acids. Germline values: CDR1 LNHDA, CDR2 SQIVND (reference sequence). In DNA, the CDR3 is TGTGCCAGTAGTGCTACAGGAAATGAGCAGTTCTTC. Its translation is CASSATGNEQFF.

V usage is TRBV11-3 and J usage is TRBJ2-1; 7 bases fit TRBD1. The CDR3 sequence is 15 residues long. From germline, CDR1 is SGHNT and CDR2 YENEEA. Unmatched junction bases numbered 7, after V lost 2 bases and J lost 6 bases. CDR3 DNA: TGTGCCAGCAGCTTAAGGCCGACAGGGTCCAATGAGCAGTTCTTC. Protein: CASSLRPTGSNEQFF.

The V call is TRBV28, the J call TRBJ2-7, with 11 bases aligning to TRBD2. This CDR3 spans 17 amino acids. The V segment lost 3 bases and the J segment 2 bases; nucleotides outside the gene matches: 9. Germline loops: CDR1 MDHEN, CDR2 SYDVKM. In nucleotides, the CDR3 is TGTGCCAGCAGTTTCGCCATGGGGACTAGCGGAACCTACGAGCAGTACTTC. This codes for CASSFAMGTSGTYEQYF.

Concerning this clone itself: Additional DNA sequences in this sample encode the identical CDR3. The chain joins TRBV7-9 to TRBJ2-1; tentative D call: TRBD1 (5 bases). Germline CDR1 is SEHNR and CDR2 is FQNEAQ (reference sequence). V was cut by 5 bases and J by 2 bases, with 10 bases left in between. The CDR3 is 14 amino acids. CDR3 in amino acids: CASSGQGTYNEQFF. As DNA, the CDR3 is TGTGCCAGCAGCGGCCAGGGTACCTACAATGAGCAGTTCTTC.

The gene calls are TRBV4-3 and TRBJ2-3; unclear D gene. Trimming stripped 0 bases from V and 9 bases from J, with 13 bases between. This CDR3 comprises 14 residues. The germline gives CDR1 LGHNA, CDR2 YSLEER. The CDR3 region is CASSQDRRSQTQYF. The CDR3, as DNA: TGCGCCAGCAGCCAAGATCGTCGAAGTCAGACGCAGTATTTT.

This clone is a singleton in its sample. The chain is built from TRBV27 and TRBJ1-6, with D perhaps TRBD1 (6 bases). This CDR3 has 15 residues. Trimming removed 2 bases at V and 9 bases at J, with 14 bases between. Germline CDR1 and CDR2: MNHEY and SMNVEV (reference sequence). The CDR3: CASSLTGGRGSPLHF. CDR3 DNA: TGTGCCAGCAGTTTAACGGGGGGGCGCGGTTCACCCCTCCACTTT.

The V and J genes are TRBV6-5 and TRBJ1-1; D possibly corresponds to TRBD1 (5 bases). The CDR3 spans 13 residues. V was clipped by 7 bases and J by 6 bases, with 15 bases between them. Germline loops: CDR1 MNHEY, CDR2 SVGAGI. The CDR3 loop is CASNPGVRAEAFF. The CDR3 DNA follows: TGTGCCAGCAACCCGGGGGTAAGGGCTGAAGCTTTCTTT.

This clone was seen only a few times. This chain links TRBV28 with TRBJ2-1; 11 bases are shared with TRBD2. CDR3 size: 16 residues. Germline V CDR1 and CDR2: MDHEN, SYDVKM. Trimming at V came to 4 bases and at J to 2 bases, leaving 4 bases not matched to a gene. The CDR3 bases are TGTGCCAGCAGTTCAGTAGCGGGAGGGACCTACAATGAGCAGTTCTTC. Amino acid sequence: CASSSVAGGTYNEQFF.

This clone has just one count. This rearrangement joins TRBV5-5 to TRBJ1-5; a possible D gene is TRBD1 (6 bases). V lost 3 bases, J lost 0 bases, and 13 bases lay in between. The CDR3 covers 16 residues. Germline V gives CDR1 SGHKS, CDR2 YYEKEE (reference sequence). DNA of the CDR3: TGTGCCAGCAGCTCGCCCCCAGGGGATAGCAATCAGCCCCAGCATTTT. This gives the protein CASSSPPGDSNQPQHF.

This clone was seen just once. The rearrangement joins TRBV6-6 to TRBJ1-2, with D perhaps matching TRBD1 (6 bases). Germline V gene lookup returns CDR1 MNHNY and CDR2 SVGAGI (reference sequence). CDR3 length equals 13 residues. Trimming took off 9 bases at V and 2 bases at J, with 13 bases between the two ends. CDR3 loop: CASTGNKNYGYTF. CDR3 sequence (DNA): TGTGCCAGTACAGGGAATAAAAACTATGGCTACACCTTC.

CDR3 sequence (DNA): TGCGCCAGCAGCCGAGATGGGACAATCGTCAATCAGCCCCAGCATTTT. Protein sequence: CASSRDGTIVNQPQHF. This chain connects TRBV4-1 to TRBJ1-5, with D possibly matching TRBD1 (6 bases). CDR1 and CDR2 (germline): MGHRA, YSYEKL. The CDR3 length is 16 residues. The V and J ends lost 4 bases and 3 bases respectively, with 16 bases between them.

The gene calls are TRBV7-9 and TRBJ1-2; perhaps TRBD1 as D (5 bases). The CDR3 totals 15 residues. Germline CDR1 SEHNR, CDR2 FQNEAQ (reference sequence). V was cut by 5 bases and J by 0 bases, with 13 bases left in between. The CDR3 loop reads CASSGLGAANYGYTF. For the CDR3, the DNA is TGTGCCAGCAGCGGCCTAGGGGCCGCTAACTATGGCTACACCTTC.

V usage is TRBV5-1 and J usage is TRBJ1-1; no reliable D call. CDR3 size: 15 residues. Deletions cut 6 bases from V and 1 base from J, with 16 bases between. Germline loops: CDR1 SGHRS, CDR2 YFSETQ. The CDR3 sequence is CASMGASVGNTEAFF. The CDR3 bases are TGCGCCAGCATGGGCGCCTCGGTAGGGAACACTGAAGCTTTCTTT. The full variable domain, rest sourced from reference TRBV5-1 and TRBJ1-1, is KAGVTQTPRYLIKTRGQQVTLSCSPISGHRSVSWYQQTPGQGLQFLFEYFSETQRNKGNFPGRFSGRQFSNSRSEMNVSTLELGDSALYLCASMGASVGNTEAFFGQGTRLTVV.

This chain's CDR3 is CAWSVNLVSREQFF. The CDR3 region has the DNA TGTGCCTGGAGTGTAAACCTCGTCTCCCGGGAGCAGTTCTTC. The chain uses TRBV30 and TRBJ2-1; no reliable D call. The CDR3 is made up of 14 amino acids. Trimming took off 0 bases at V and 10 bases at J, with 16 bases between the two ends. The germline V gene has CDR1 GTSNPN and CDR2 SVGIG (reference sequence).

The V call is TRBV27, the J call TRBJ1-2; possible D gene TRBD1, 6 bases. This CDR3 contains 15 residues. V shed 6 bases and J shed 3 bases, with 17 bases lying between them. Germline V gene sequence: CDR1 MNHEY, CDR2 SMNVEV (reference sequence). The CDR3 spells CASRAYRDGDYGYTF. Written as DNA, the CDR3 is TGTGCCAGCAGAGCTTACAGGGACGGGGACTATGGCTACACCTTC.